This T cell receptor beta chain came from a study of blood T cell repertoires in COVID-19. Notes on this clone: Other nucleotide sequences in the sample specify the same CDR3.

Trimming left V 0 bases short and J 6 bases short, with 5 bases between. The CDR3 loop spans 13 amino acids. Germline CDR1 is SGHNT and CDR2 is YENEEA. As originally analysed: Estimation of nucleated cell counts was performed using reference gene primer amplification. The method was immunoSEQ multiplex PCR; TCRdb's version includes in-frame clones alone and lacks a portion of them. That table gives V, J and clone size, and the DNA gave D and trimming. The data show roughly 200,000 clones, around 83% seen once. The receptor was derived from a man between 35 and 55 years old with active or convalescent COVID-19. The material sequenced was peripheral blood. The chain links TRBV11-3 to TRBJ2-2, with unresolved D. CDR3 coding DNA: TGTGCCAGCAGCTTAGAGGGCGCCGGGGAGCTGTTTTTT. Amino acids: CASSLEGAGELFF.